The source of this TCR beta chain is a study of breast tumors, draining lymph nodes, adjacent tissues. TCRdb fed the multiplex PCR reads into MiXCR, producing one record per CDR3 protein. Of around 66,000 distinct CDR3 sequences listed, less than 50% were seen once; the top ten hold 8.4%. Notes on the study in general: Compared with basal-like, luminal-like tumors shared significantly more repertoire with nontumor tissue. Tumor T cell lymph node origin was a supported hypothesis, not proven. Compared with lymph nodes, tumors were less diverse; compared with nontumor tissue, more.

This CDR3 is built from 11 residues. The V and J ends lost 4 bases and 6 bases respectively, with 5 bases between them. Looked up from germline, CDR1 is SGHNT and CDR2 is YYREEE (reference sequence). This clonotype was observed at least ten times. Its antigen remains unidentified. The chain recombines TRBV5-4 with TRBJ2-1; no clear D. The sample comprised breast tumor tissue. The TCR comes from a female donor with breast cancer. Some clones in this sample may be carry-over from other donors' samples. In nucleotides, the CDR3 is TGTGCCAGCAGCCACAGCAATGAGCAGTTCTTC. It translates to CASSHSNEQFF.